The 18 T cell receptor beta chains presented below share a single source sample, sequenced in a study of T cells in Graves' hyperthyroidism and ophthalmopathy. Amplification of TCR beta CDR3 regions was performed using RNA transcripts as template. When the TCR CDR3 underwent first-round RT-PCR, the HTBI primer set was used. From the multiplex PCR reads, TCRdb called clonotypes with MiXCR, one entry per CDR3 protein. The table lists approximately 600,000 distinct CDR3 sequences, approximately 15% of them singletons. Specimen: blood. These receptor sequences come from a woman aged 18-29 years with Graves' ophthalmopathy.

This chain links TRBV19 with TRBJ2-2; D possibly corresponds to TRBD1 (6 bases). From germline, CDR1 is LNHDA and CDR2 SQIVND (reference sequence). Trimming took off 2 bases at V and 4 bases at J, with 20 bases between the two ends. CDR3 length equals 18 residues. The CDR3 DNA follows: TGTGCCAGTAGTATACAGGCGCAAAAGAGGGGGTTCACCGGGGAGCTGTTTTTT. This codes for CASSIQAQKRGFTGELFF.

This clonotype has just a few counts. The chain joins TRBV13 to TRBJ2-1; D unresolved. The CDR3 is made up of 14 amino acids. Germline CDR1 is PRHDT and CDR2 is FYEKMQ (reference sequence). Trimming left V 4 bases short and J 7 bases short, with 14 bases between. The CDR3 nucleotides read TGTGCCAGCAGCTCGCCCCAACTGCCGAATGAGCAGTTCTTC. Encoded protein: CASSSPQLPNEQFF. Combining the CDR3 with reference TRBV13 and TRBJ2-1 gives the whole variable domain AAGVIQSPRHLIKEKRETATLKCYPIPRHDTVYWYQQGPGQDPQFLISFYEKMQSDKGSIPDRFSAQQFSDYHSELNMSSLELGDSALYFCASSSPQLPNEQFFGPGTRLTVL.

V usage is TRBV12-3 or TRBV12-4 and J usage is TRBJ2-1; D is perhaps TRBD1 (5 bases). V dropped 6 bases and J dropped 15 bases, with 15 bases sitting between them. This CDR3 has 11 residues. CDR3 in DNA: TGTGCCAGCAGCCCAGCCAGGGATCCGTTCTTC. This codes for CASSPARDPFF.

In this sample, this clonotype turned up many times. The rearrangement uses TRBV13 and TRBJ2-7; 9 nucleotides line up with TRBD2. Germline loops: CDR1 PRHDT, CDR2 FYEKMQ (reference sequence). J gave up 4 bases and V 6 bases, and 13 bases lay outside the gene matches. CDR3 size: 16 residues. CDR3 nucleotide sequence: TGTGCCAGCAGTCAGAACACCGGGACTAGCATATACGAGCAGTACTTC. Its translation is CASSQNTGTSIYEQYF.

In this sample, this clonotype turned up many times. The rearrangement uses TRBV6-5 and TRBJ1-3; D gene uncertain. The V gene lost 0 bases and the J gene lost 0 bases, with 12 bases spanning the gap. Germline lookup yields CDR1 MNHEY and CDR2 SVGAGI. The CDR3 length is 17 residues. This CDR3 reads CASSYSLDVFSGNTIYF. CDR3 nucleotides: TGTGCCAGCAGTTACTCCCTGGACGTCTTCTCTGGAAACACCATATATTTT.

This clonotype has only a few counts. The DNA of the CDR3 is TGCGCCAGCAGCCGCCCGGGGCGCGCCTACGAGCAGTACTTC. It specifies CASSRPGRAYEQYF. The V and J genes are TRBV4-1 and TRBJ2-7; D is perhaps TRBD1 or TRBD2 (5 bases each). Germline lookup yields CDR1 MGHRA and CDR2 YSYEKL. The CDR3 consists of 14 residues. Between the trimmed V and J ends, which lost 4 bases and 2 bases, there was a span of 12 bases.

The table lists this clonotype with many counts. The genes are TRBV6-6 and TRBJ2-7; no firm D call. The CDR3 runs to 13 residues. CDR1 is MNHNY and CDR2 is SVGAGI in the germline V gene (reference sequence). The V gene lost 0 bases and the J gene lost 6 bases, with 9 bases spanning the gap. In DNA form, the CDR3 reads TGTGCCAGCAGTTACTCGCCCCGGGTCGAGCAGTACTTC. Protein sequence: CASSYSPRVEQYF.

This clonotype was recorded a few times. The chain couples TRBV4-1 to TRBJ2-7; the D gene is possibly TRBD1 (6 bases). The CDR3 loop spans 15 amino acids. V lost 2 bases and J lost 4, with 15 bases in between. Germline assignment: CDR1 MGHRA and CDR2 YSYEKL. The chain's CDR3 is CASSQPTRGWYEQYF. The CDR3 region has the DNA TGCGCCAGCAGCCAACCTACGAGGGGGTGGTACGAGCAGTACTTC.

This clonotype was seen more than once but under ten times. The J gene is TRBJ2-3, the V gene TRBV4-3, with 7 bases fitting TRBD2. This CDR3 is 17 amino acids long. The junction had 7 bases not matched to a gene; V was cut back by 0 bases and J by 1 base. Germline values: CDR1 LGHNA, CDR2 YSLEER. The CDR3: CASSQDWAGVGTDTQYF. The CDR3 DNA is TGCGCCAGCAGCCAAGATTGGGCGGGAGTGGGCACAGATACGCAGTATTTT.

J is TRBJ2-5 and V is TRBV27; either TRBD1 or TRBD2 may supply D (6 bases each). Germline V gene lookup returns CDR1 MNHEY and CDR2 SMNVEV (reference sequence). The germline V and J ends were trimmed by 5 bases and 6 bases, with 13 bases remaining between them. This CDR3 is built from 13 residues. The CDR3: CASSPQGRKTQYF. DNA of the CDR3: TGTGCCAGCAGTCCCCAGGGGAGGAAGACCCAGTACTTC.

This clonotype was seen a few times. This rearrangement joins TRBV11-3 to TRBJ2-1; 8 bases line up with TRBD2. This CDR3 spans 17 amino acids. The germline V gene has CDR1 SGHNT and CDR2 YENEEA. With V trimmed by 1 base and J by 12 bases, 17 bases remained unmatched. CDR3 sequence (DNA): TGTGCCAGCAGCTTAGGCACTAGCGGTATCGTGCCCAAAAGGCAGTTCTTC. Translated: CASSLGTSGIVPKRQFF.

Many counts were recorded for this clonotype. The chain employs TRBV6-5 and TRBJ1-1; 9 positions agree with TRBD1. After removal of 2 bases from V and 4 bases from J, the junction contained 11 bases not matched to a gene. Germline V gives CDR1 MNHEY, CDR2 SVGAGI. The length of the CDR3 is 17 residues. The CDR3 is CASSYGDRVRMTTEAFF. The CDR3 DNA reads TGTGCCAGCAGTTACGGGGACAGGGTCCGGATGACCACTGAAGCTTTCTTT.

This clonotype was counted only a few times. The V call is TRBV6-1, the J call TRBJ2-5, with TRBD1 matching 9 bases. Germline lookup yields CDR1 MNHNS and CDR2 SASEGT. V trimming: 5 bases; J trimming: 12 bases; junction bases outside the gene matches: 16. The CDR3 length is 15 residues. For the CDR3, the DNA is TGTGCCAGCAGTCTCCCCGGGACAGGGTGGTGGGGGGAGTACTTC. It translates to CASSLPGTGWWGEYF.

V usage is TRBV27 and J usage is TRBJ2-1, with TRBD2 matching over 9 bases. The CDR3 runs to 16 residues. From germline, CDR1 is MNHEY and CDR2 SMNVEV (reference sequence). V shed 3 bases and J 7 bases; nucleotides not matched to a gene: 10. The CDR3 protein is CASSFRAGGVGNEQFF. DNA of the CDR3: TGTGCCAGCAGTTTCAGGGCGGGAGGGGTGGGAAATGAGCAGTTCTTC.

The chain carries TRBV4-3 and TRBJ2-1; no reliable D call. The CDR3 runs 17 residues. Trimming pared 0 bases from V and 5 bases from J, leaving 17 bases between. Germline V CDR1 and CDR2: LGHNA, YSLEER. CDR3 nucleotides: TGCGCCAGCAGCCAAGATGTTGCGCAACCCGGCCACAATGAGCAGTTCTTC. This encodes CASSQDVAQPGHNEQFF.

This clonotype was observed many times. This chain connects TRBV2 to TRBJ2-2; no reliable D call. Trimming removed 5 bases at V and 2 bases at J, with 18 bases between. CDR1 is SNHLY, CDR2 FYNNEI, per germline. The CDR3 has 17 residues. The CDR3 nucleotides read TGTGCCAGCAGTCCCTACGGTGGCTTCGATAACACCGGGGAGCTGTTTTTT. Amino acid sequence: CASSPYGGFDNTGELFF.

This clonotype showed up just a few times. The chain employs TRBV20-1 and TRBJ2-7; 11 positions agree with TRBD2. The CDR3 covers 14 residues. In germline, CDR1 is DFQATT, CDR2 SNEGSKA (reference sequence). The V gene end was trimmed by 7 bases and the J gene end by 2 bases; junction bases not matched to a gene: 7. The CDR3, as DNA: TGCAGTGTTACCGGACTAGCGGGCCCCTACGAGCAGTACTTC. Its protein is CSVTGLAGPYEQYF.

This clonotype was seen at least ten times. This chain's CDR3 is CASSPLATSLETQYF. The CDR3 bases are TGTGCCAGCAGTCCACTTGCCACTAGTCTGGAGACCCAGTACTTC. The chain recombines TRBV28 with TRBJ2-5; D perhaps matches TRBD2 (5 bases). Germline assignment: CDR1 MDHEN and CDR2 SYDVKM. The CDR3 is 15 amino acids. V was shortened by 5 bases and J by 5 bases, with 18 bases between the two germline ends.